The 7 T cell receptor beta chains below come from one sample, sequenced in a study of CD4 T cells in relation to SARS-CoV-2 and coronaviruses. No antigen is known for these receptors. Before the COVID-19 pandemic, during about 2010-2018, CD4+ T cells were taken from unexposed donors. CD4+ T cells were isolated from the cells after more than 8 days of culture. Sequenced by immunoSEQ multiplex PCR; TCRdb stores in-frame clones only, minus some. The sample holds about 22,000 clones; around 72% are singletons and the top ten take around 16%. Sequenced sample: CD4+ T cells from PBMCs, cultured in vitro. Receptors originate from a human donor in good health.

The V gene is TRBV5-1, the J gene TRBJ2-3; D unresolved. This CDR3 contains 15 residues. Germline lookup yields CDR1 SGHRS and CDR2 YFSETQ. The V end was cut by 4 bases, the J end by 0 bases, with 12 bases between. The CDR3 DNA reads TGCGCCAGCAGCACCGGCCTACTAAGCACAGATACGCAGTATTTT. Translating it yields CASSTGLLSTDTQYF.

The chain employs TRBV4-2 and TRBJ2-3, with D maybe TRBD1 (6 bases). The V and J ends lost 2 bases and 4 bases respectively, with 19 bases between them. Germline assignment: CDR1 LGHNA and CDR2 YNFKEQ. The CDR3 is 17 amino acids. The CDR3 spells CASSQSRSGAQADTQYF. In DNA, the CDR3 is TGTGCCAGCAGCCAATCACGTTCAGGGGCGCAAGCAGATACGCAGTATTTT.

This clone has only a few counts. V is TRBV9 and J is TRBJ2-3, with 7 bases matching TRBD1. The CDR3 runs to 14 residues. In germline, CDR1 is SGDLS, CDR2 YYNGEE. Germline trimming cut 0 bases from V and 3 bases from J; bases unmatched to any gene: 1. Written as DNA, the CDR3 is TGTGCCAGCAGCGTAGACAGGGGTACAGATACGCAGTATTTT. It codes for CASSVDRGTDTQYF.

The V and J genes are TRBV6-2 or TRBV6-3 and TRBJ2-1; 8 bases are shared with TRBD2. Germline CDR1 is MNHEY and CDR2 is SVGEGT. The CDR3 runs 15 residues. J lost 7 bases, V lost 2 bases, and 7 bases had no gene match. DNA of the CDR3: TGTGCCAGCAGTTACCCCCAGCGGGAGCGGAATGAGCAGTTCTTC. Amino acids: CASSYPQRERNEQFF.

The V gene is TRBV2, the J gene TRBJ2-2; D is possibly TRBD1 (5 bases). V was clipped by 7 bases and J by 0 bases, with 12 bases between them. The length of the CDR3 is 15 residues. Per germline, CDR1 SNHLY and CDR2 FYNNEI. Here the CDR3 DNA reads TGTGCCAGCACAAAGAGCAGGGCGAACACCGGGGAGCTGTTTTTT. Translated: CASTKSRANTGELFF.

This sequence joins TRBV18 and TRBJ2-5; D is perhaps TRBD1 (6 bases). Germline values: CDR1 KGHSH, CDR2 LQKENI. This CDR3 contains 15 residues. V was shortened by 2 bases and J by 4 bases, with 14 bases between the two germline ends. CDR3 nucleotide sequence: TGTGCCAGCTCACCAAGGGCAGGGGAAGGAGAGACCCAGTACTTC. It yields the protein CASSPRAGEGETQYF.

V is TRBV14 and J is TRBJ2-7; D is unclear. Trimming left V 3 bases short and J 2 bases short, with 8 bases between. CDR1 is SGHDN and CDR2 is FVKESK in the germline V gene. This CDR3 spans 13 amino acids. This CDR3 is CASSHHITYEQYF. CDR3 nucleotide sequence: TGTGCCAGCAGCCACCACATTACCTACGAGCAGTACTTC. Combining the CDR3 with reference TRBV14 and TRBJ2-7 gives the whole variable domain EAGVTQFPSHSVIEKGQTVTLRCDPISGHDNLYWYRRVMGKEIKFLLHFVKESKQDESGMPNNRFLAERTGGTYSTLKVQPAELEDSGVYFCASSHHITYEQYFGPGTRLTVT.